This T cell receptor beta chain stems from a study of shared clonotypes between healthy human individuals. Study at large: Samples came from two female and a few male donors aged 18 to 49.

Looked up from germline, CDR1 is SQVTM and CDR2 is ANQGSEA. This CDR3 is built from 12 residues. Trimming took off 4 bases at V and 2 bases at J, with 8 bases between the two ends. The sample holds many counts of this clone. Its matching antigen is unknown. As processed by the authors: Junction-only sequences produced by ImmunoSEQ had no quality scores, so filtering differed. The data were produced by immunoSEQ multiplex PCR, yet TCRdb's version contains in-frame clones alone and is incomplete. That table supplies the V and J calls and clone size; D and trimming were determined from the DNA. The sample lists 950,000 to 1,300,000 clones, approximately 72% seen once, with 1.4% in the top ten. Study findings and constraints: The study found about 5% of naive CD4 clonotypes shared across a few donors.

The sample taken for sequencing was memory CD4+ T cells sorted from blood. Indicated subset: CD45RA-negative fraction. The V gene is TRBV29-1, the J gene TRBJ2-5; D call uncertain. This sequence originates from a young man in good health. The CDR3: CSVGPAQETQYF. The CDR3 DNA sequence: TGCAGCGTTGGGCCGGCACAAGAGACCCAGTACTTC.